The 19 T cell receptor beta chains reported below all come from one sample, sequenced in a study of monozygotic twins with inflammatory bowel disease. TCRdb re-called the 5' RACE reads and catalogs CDR3 proteins one per entry, DNA excluded. The sample table sets out roughly 170,000 distinct CDR3 sequences. Input material: blood. These receptors came from a human donor with ulcerative colitis or Crohn's disease, or a healthy co-twin of an affected twin (not recorded which).

The rearrangement uses TRBV4-1 and TRBJ2-3. Germline V gives CDR1 MGHRA, CDR2 YSYEKL. This CDR3 contains 14 residues. The CDR3 here is CASSQVRSGDTQYF.

The genes are TRBV29-1 and TRBJ2-1; TCRdb returns TRBD2, unconfirmable since there is no DNA. Germline V CDR1 and CDR2: SQVTM, ANQGSEA. The CDR3 has 14 residues. CDR3 sequence: CSVGGTLSYNEQFF.

The CDR3 loop is CASSLQLAGPYSNQPQHF. V usage is TRBV5-5 and J usage is TRBJ1-5. This CDR3 region has 18 residues. Germline CDR1 and CDR2: SGHKS and YYEKEE (reference sequence).

The rearrangement joins TRBV12-3 or TRBV12-4 to TRBJ1-2; the D call of TRBD1 rests on TCRdb alone, since no DNA is present to check it. This CDR3 contains 12 residues. The CDR3: CATLQGAKGYTF.

The chain recombines TRBV5-1 with TRBJ2-7; TCRdb calls TRBD2, which cannot be checked without DNA. Germline assignment: CDR1 SGHRS and CDR2 YFSETQ. The CDR3 sequence is 14 residues long. The chain's CDR3 is CASSPGRGPDEQYF.

The chain links TRBV5-1 to TRBJ2-7. Germline assignment: CDR1 SGHRS and CDR2 YFSETQ. CDR3 size: 16 residues. CDR3 region: CASSSYSQDRSYEQYF.

V is TRBV28 and J is TRBJ2-5. Germline CDR1 is MDHEN and CDR2 is SYDVKM. This CDR3 is built from 14 residues. CDR3 sequence reads: CASSFPGYQETQYF.

The rearrangement uses TRBV20-1 and TRBJ1-5; the D call from TCRdb, TRBD1, cannot be confirmed without DNA. Germline CDR1 and CDR2: DFQATT and SNEGSKA (reference sequence). This CDR3 region has 16 residues. The CDR3 sequence: CSARRTGRGGNQPQHF.

The V gene is TRBV4-3, the J gene TRBJ1-6. The germline V gene encodes CDR1 LGHNA and CDR2 YSLEER. The CDR3 spans 15 residues. This chain's CDR3 is CASSQVGSYNSPLHF.

The rearrangement joins TRBV18 to TRBJ2-2. Germline V gives CDR1 KGHSH, CDR2 LQKENI. CDR3 length: 12 residues. The CDR3 spells CASSSDPGELFF.

This chain links TRBV4-3 with TRBJ2-7; as DNA is missing, the TRBD1 call by TCRdb cannot be tested. This CDR3 comprises 16 residues. CDR1 and CDR2 (germline): LGHNA, YSLEER. The CDR3 here is CASSPNGGEGRVEQYF.

This chain links TRBV6-9 with TRBJ2-5; TCRdb selects TRBD1, and the lack of DNA leaves this call unchecked. This CDR3 is built from 16 residues. Germline values: CDR1 MNHGY, CDR2 SVAAGI. The chain's CDR3 is CASSYLPDLSQETQYF.

This sequence joins TRBV11-2 and TRBJ2-1; TCRdb selects TRBD1, and the lack of DNA leaves this call unchecked. The CDR3 consists of 15 residues. Germline loops: CDR1 SGHAT, CDR2 FQNNGV. The CDR3 sequence: CASSFQGRVMVEQFF.

The V gene is TRBV10-3, the J gene TRBJ2-7; TCRdb's D call of TRBD2 is untestable without DNA. Germline CDR1 and CDR2: ENHRY and SYGVKD. The CDR3 is 15 residues long. Here the CDR3 reads CAISEVQREWGEQYF.

The V and J genes are TRBV12-2 and TRBJ1-2. TRBV12-2 is tagged as a pseudogene. This CDR3 comprises 16 residues. The CDR3 sequence: CASRLAHYDREGGYTF.

The chain uses TRBV12-3 or TRBV12-4 and TRBJ2-1; the TRBD2 assignment by TCRdb is unverifiable without DNA. This CDR3 has 16 amino acids. The CDR3 is CASSLFLAGGYNEQFF.

V gene TRBV2 combines with J gene TRBJ2-1; TCRdb designates TRBD1, a call that cannot be tested without DNA. CDR1 and CDR2 from the germline V gene are SNHLY and FYNNEI. This CDR3 spans 13 amino acids. CDR3 sequence: CASSLYRDNEQFF.

This chain links TRBV10-3 with TRBJ2-4; TCRdb designates TRBD1, a call that cannot be tested without DNA. This CDR3 spans 14 amino acids. CDR1 and CDR2 from the germline V gene are ENHRY and SYGVKD. The CDR3 protein is CAISEPDRGDIQYF.

The chain carries TRBV29-1 and TRBJ1-1. The CDR3 is 11 amino acids. Germline V gene sequence: CDR1 SQVTM, CDR2 ANQGSEA. CDR3 in amino acids: CSVEGDTEAFF.